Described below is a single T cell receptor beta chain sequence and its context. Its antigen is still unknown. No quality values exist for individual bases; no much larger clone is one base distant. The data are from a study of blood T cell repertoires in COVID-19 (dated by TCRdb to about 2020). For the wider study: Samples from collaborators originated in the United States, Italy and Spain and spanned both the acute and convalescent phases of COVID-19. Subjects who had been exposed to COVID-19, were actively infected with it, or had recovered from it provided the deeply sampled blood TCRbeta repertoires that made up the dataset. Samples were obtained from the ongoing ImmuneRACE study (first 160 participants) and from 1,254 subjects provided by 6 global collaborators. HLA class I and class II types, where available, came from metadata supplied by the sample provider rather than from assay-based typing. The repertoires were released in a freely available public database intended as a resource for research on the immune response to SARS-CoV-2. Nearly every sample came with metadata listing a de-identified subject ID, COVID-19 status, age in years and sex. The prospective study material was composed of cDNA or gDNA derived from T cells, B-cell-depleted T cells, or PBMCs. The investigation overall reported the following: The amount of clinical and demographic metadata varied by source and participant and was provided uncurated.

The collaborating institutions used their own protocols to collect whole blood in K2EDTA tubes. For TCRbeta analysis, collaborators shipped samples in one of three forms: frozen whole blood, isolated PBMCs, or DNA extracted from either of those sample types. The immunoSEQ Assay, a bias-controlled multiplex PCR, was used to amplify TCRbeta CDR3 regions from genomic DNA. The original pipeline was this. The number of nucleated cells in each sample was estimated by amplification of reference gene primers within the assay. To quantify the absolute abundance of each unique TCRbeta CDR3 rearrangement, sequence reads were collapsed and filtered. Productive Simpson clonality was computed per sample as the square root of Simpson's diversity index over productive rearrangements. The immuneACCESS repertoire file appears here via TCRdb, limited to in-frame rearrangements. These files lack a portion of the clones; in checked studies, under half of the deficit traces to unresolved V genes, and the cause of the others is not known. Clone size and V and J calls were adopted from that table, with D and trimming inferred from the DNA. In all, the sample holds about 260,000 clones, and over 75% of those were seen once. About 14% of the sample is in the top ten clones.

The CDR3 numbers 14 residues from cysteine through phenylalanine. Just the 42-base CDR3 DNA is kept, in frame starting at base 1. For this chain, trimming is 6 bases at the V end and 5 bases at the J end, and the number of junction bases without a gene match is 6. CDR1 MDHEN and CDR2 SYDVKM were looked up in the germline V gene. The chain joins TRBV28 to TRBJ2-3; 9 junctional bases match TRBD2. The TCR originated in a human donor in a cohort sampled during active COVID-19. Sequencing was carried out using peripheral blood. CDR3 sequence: CASSLAGTGDTQYF. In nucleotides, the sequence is TGTGCCAGCAGCCTAGCGGGAACGGGAGATACGCAGTATTTT.